The 22 T cell receptor beta chains presented below share a single source sample, sequenced in a study of blood T cell repertoires in COVID-19. Measured with immunoSEQ multiplex PCR; TCRdb has only the in-frame clones, and not every one. The data contain 200,000 to 250,000 clones, about nine tenths of them singletons. Sample: PBMCs or T cells enriched from blood (not recorded which). The receptors here all came from a woman aged 40 to 50 with acute COVID-19.

V is TRBV11-1 and J is TRBJ2-5; no definite D call. Germline V lookup: CDR1 SGHAT, CDR2 FQDESV (reference sequence). The CDR3 contains 14 residues. Trimming pared 3 bases from V and 4 bases from J, leaving 12 bases between. CDR3 DNA: TGTGCCAGCAGCTTTTACGCAGGCGTAGAGACCCAGTACTTC. Translation gives CASSFYAGVETQYF.

This clone has just one count. The chain recombines TRBV7-2 with TRBJ2-3; 13 bases line up with TRBD2. The CDR3 sequence is 17 residues long. The V gene's germline CDR1 is SGHTA and CDR2 FQGNSA. Trimming cost V 4 bases and J 9 bases; bases outside gene matches: 13. As DNA, the CDR3 is TGTGCCAGCAGCTCGTACCCGACTAGCGGGGGGATAGACACGCAGTATTTT. As protein: CASSSYPTSGGIDTQYF.

This clone was recorded only once. The V call is TRBV10-3, the J call TRBJ1-1, with a possible D match to TRBD1 (5 bases). V dropped 8 bases and J dropped 1 base, with 11 bases sitting between them. Germline-derived CDR1 and CDR2 are ENHRY and SYGVKD. The CDR3 runs 13 residues. The CDR3 DNA reads as TGTGCCATCCGGGGGGGGGAGAACACTGAAGCTTTCTTT. It yields the protein CAIRGGENTEAFF.

This clone was counted between two and nine times. The gene calls are TRBV30 and TRBJ1-1; D is undetermined. This CDR3 is built from 12 residues. Trimming shortened V by 2 bases and J by 11 bases, and 15 bases separated the two germline ends. Germline loops: CDR1 GTSNPN, CDR2 SVGIG (reference sequence). The CDR3 spells CAWSQTMGRAFF. CDR3 nucleotides: TGTGCCTGGAGTCAAACCATGGGGAGGGCTTTCTTT.

This clone was seen only a few times. The V call is TRBV10-3, the J call TRBJ2-3, with D perhaps TRBD2 (6 bases). The CDR3 covers 15 residues. Deletions cut 3 bases from V and 4 bases from J, with 14 bases between. The germline V gene encodes CDR1 ENHRY and CDR2 SYGVKD. This CDR3 reads CAISEGTGDADTQYF. Written as DNA, the CDR3 is TGTGCCATCAGTGAAGGGACGGGGGACGCAGATACGCAGTATTTT.

This clone was detected a few times. The chain uses TRBV5-1 and TRBJ1-1; no definite D call. Trimming removed 0 bases from V and 1 base from J, with 10 bases in between. Germline CDR1 is SGHRS and CDR2 is YFSETQ. This CDR3 is built from 15 residues. Here the CDR3 DNA reads TGCGCCAGCAGCTTGGCCGTTACAGCGAACACTGAAGCTTTCTTT. Translating it yields CASSLAVTANTEAFF.

The chain employs TRBV5-5 and TRBJ1-1, with unresolved D. The ends were cut back, 4 bases at V and 1 base at J, with 2 bases in the middle. CDR1 and CDR2 from the germline V gene are SGHKS and YYEKEE (reference sequence). The CDR3 is made up of 11 amino acids. CDR3 in amino acids: CASSRNTEAFF. The DNA for the CDR3 is TGTGCCAGCAGCCGGAACACTGAAGCTTTCTTT.

The rearrangement links TRBV7-2 to TRBJ1-2, with D possibly TRBD1 on 6 matching bases. This CDR3 region has 14 residues. Trimming left V 11 bases short and J 7 bases short, with 23 bases between. Germline V gene lookup returns CDR1 SGHTA and CDR2 FQGNSA. Here the CDR3 reads CALATGILAGGYTF. The CDR3 region has the DNA TGTGCCCTTGCCACAGGGATCTTGGCAGGTGGCTACACCTTC.

The rearrangement links TRBV4-3 to TRBJ2-7; 9 bases map to TRBD1. The V and J ends lost 4 bases and 7 bases, in that order; junction bases with no gene match: 8. This CDR3 is 14 amino acids long. CDR1 and CDR2 from the germline V gene are LGHNA and YSLEER. CDR3 in DNA: TGCGCCAGCAGCCGAGGGACAGGGAAACCGGAGCAGTACTTC. This gives the protein CASSRGTGKPEQYF.

The chain combines TRBV27 with TRBJ1-5, with TRBD1 matching 10 bases. CDR1 is MNHEY and CDR2 is SMNVEV in the germline V gene (reference sequence). The J segment lost 4 bases and the V segment lost 3 bases, leaving 12 bases of the junction unmatched. The CDR3 is 18 residues long. This CDR3 is CASSFLGPGQGNNQPQHF. CDR3 DNA sequence: TGTGCCAGCAGTTTTTTAGGCCCGGGACAGGGGAATAATCAGCCCCAGCATTTT.

The V call is TRBV5-5, the J call TRBJ2-1; 9 nucleotides match TRBD2. Germline V gene data show CDR1 as SGHKS and CDR2 as YYEKEE (reference sequence). The CDR3 spans 16 residues. V shed 0 bases, J shed 7 bases, and the junction held 8 bases outside the gene matches. The CDR3 sequence: CASSLVVAGEQNEQFF. CDR3 nucleotide sequence: TGTGCCAGCAGCTTGGTGGTAGCGGGGGAACAAAATGAGCAGTTCTTC.

The V call is TRBV18, the J call TRBJ1-4; weak D call: TRBD1 (6 bases). Deletions cut 1 base from V and 0 bases from J, with 9 bases between. CDR3 length: 16 amino acids. CDR1 and CDR2 (germline): KGHSH, LQKENI. The CDR3 coding sequence is TGTGCCAGCTCACCACAACAGGGAGCAACTAATGAAAAACTGTTTTTT. This codes for CASSPQQGATNEKLFF.

V is TRBV19 and J is TRBJ2-3; 14 bases fit TRBD2. Germline V gene data show CDR1 as LNHDA and CDR2 as SQIVND (reference sequence). There are 19 residues in the CDR3. V was clipped by 4 bases and J by 6 bases; unmatched bases: 15. The CDR3, as DNA: TGTGCCAGTAGTAGATCCGGGACTAGCGGGGGCTCACTCGCGGATACGCAGTATTTT. This sequence encodes CASSRSGTSGGSLADTQYF.

V and J are TRBV27 and TRBJ1-1; 7 bases match TRBD1. From germline, CDR1 is MNHEY and CDR2 SMNVEV (reference sequence). Losses at the gene ends were 1 base for V and 1 base for J; bases not matched to a gene: 15. CDR3 size: 19 residues. The CDR3 is CASSLYATGQWKRNTEAFF. The CDR3 DNA sequence: TGTGCCAGCAGTTTATACGCGACAGGGCAGTGGAAAAGGAACACTGAAGCTTTCTTT.

This rearrangement joins TRBV3-1 (or the pseudogene TRBV3-2) to TRBJ1-6; D perhaps matches TRBD1 (6 bases). The V gene lost 1 base and the J gene lost 9 bases, with 13 bases spanning the gap. Looked up from germline, CDR1 is LGHDT and CDR2 is YNNKEL (reference sequence). This CDR3 spans 15 amino acids. The CDR3: CASSQGRTDISPLHF. Written as DNA, the CDR3 is TGTGCCAGCAGCCAAGGCCGGACAGACATTTCACCCCTCCACTTT.

The V gene is TRBV5-6, the J gene TRBJ2-1; possibly TRBD2 for D (6 bases). The V end lost 0 bases, the J end lost 7 bases, and 23 bases lay between the germline ends. Germline assignment: CDR1 SGHDT and CDR2 YYEEEE. This CDR3 has 18 amino acids. CDR3 protein: CASSLEVLRGISGNEQFF. In DNA form, the CDR3 reads TGTGCCAGCAGCTTGGAGGTTTTACGGGGGATCTCCGGGAATGAGCAGTTCTTC.

This rearrangement joins TRBV11-2 to TRBJ2-3, with TRBD2 identical over 7 bases. Germline CDR1 SGHAT, CDR2 FQNNGV. This CDR3 comprises 14 residues. V was clipped by 5 bases and J by 6 bases; unmatched bases: 8. CDR3 amino acids: CASSTRLAADTQYF. The CDR3 DNA follows: TGTGCCAGCAGCACGAGACTAGCTGCCGATACGCAGTATTTT.

This chain uses TRBV4-2 with TRBJ1-1, with 8 bases that match TRBD1. V gave up 8 bases and J gave up 7 bases; unmatched junction bases: 6. The CDR3 runs 12 residues. The V gene's germline CDR1 is LGHNA and CDR2 YNFKEQ. CDR3 nucleotide sequence: TGTGCCAGCCGATCCGGACAGGGTGAAGCTTTCTTT. This codes for CASRSGQGEAFF.

This clone came up once. This chain links TRBV27 with TRBJ2-2; 7 bases align to TRBD1. J gave up 7 bases and V 2 bases, and 7 bases lay outside the gene matches. Germline V lookup: CDR1 MNHEY, CDR2 SMNVEV (reference sequence). The CDR3 is made up of 15 amino acids. DNA of the CDR3: TGTGCCAGCAGTTTAACCCAGGGGGAACACGGGGAGCTGTTTTTT. This gives the protein CASSLTQGEHGELFF.

The V call is TRBV6-5, the J call TRBJ2-7; D is perhaps TRBD1 (7 bases). Trimming removed 4 bases from V and 2 bases from J, with 15 bases in between. The CDR3 runs 15 residues. CDR1 is MNHEY, CDR2 SVGAGI, per germline. The CDR3 coding sequence is TGTGCCAGCAGTTCCCAGGGGGGACCTCCCTACGAGCAGTACGTC. This sequence encodes CASSSQGGPPYEQYV.

V usage is TRBV14 and J usage is TRBJ2-5, with D tentatively TRBD2 (6 bases). V lost 4 bases and J 7 bases, leaving 19 bases between the germline ends. The germline V gene encodes CDR1 SGHDN and CDR2 FVKESK. The CDR3 consists of 15 residues. The DNA of the CDR3 is TGTGCCAGCAGCCCCCCCGGGATAGCGGCAGGGACCCAGTACTTC. It translates to CASSPPGIAAGTQYF.

This chain links TRBV9 with TRBJ1-4; 7 bases are a match to TRBD1. The germline V gene encodes CDR1 SGDLS and CDR2 YYNGEE. The CDR3 covers 15 residues. The junction had 8 bases not matched to a gene; V was cut back by 3 bases and J by 6 bases. This chain's CDR3 is CASSGPGTVDEKLFF. DNA of the CDR3: TGTGCCAGCAGCGGGCCCGGGACAGTTGATGAAAAACTGTTTTTT.